The entry that follows covers one T cell receptor beta chain sequence. Its antigen is unknown. This specimen comes from a study of breast tumors, draining lymph nodes, adjacent tissues. In TCRdb, the multiplex PCR reads were re-called with MiXCR into one record per CDR3 protein. Seen here are around 170,000 distinct CDR3 sequences, about 33% observed once, and the top ten hold around 4.5%. Notes on the study in general: Compared with lymph nodes, tumors were less diverse; compared with nontumor tissue, more. Data fit most tumor T cells coming from lymph node, expanding in tumor.

V lost 7 bases and J lost 10; bases outside the gene matches: 13. The CDR3 contains 14 residues. Germline-derived CDR1 and CDR2 are SNHLY and FYNNEI. The lymph nodes were axillary draining lymph nodes from breast cancer patients. The chain recombines TRBV2 with TRBJ1-1; 9 nucleotides align to TRBD1. The sequenced sample consisted of axillary lymph node tissue. The sequence derives from a female donor with breast cancer. Some clones in this sample may be carry-over from other donors' samples. The CDR3 region is CASNDDRGFTVAFF. The DNA of the CDR3 is TGTGCCAGCAATGATGACAGGGGGTTTACCGTAGCTTTCTTT.